Following are 21 T cell receptor beta chains from one sample sequenced in a study of blood T cell repertoires in COVID-19. Here immunoSEQ multiplex PCR was the method, and the copy in TCRdb shows in-frame clones only, minus some. This sample has under 350,000 clones; 85% occur once, and the top ten carry roughly 7.8%. Input material: peripheral blood. These receptors were taken from a human donor in a cohort sampled during active COVID-19.

This chain joins TRBV30 and TRBJ1-1, with D perhaps TRBD1 (6 bases). V lost 5 bases and J 1 base, leaving 11 bases between the germline ends. Germline V gives CDR1 GTSNPN, CDR2 SVGIG (reference sequence). CDR3 length: 13 amino acids. The CDR3 sequence is CAWANRENTEAFF. The CDR3 DNA sequence: TGTGCCTGGGCGAACAGGGAGAACACTGAAGCTTTCTTT.

The chain employs TRBV20-1 and TRBJ1-5; a possible D gene is TRBD1 (6 bases). Trimming took off 4 bases at V and 3 bases at J, with 13 bases between the two ends. The CDR3 length is 14 residues. Germline assignment: CDR1 DFQATT and CDR2 SNEGSKA (reference sequence). The CDR3 is CSAIDRHSNQPQHF. CDR3 in DNA: TGCAGTGCTATTGACAGGCATTCCAATCAGCCCCAGCATTTT.

The rearrangement uses TRBV5-5 and TRBJ2-2; tentative D call: TRBD2 (5 bases). Trimming removed 7 bases at V and 8 bases at J, with 9 bases between. The CDR3 covers 11 residues. CDR1 and CDR2 (germline): SGHKS, YYEKEE (reference sequence). In nucleotides, the CDR3 is TGTGCCAGCCAGGAGGTTGGGGAGCTGTTTTTT. Residues: CASQEVGELFF.

This rearrangement joins TRBV6-4 to TRBJ1-1; TRBD1 is a possible D gene (6 bases). Trimming left V 8 bases short and J 1 base short, with 14 bases between. CDR3 length: 14 amino acids. Per the germline V gene, CDR1 is MRHNA and CDR2 is SNTAGT. The CDR3 region is CASRGGAANTEAFF. The CDR3 nucleotides read TGTGCCAGCCGGGGGGGCGCAGCGAACACTGAAGCTTTCTTT.

V and J are TRBV24-1 and TRBJ2-1; 10 positions agree with TRBD1. The CDR3 consists of 16 residues. Germline V gives CDR1 KGHDR, CDR2 SFDVKD. V lost 2 bases to trimming and J lost 6 bases; unmatched junction nucleotides: 6. Written as DNA, the CDR3 is TGTGCCACCAGTGATTCGACAGGGGGCGACTTCAATGAGCAGTTCTTC. The encoded protein is CATSDSTGGDFNEQFF.

The chain links TRBV5-4 to TRBJ1-6, with 8 bases fitting TRBD1. The CDR3 is made up of 16 amino acids. CDR1 and CDR2 (germline): SGHNT, YYREEE (reference sequence). Trimming at V came to 4 bases and at J to 8 bases, leaving 11 bases not matched to a gene. The CDR3 sequence is CASSKTGGSRDSPLHF. CDR3 DNA sequence: TGTGCCAGCAGCAAAACAGGGGGAAGTCGTGATTCACCCCTCCACTTT. Combining the CDR3 with reference TRBV5-4 and TRBJ1-6 gives the whole variable domain ETGVTQSPTHLIKTRGQQVTLRCSSQSGHNTVSWYQQALGQGPQFIFQYYREEENGRGNFPPRFSGLQFPNYSSELNVNALELDDSALYLCASSKTGGSRDSPLHFGNGTRLTVT.

The chain links TRBV30 to TRBJ2-5, with D possibly TRBD2 on 5 matching bases. V lost 1 base to trimming and J lost 2 bases, with 14 bases between them. Germline CDR1 is GTSNPN and CDR2 is SVGIG (reference sequence). CDR3 length: 15 amino acids. DNA for the CDR3: TGTGCCTGGAGTGGGAGCCTGAGGGTTCAAGAGACCCAGTACTTC. It translates to CAWSGSLRVQETQYF.

The chain carries TRBV5-5 and TRBJ2-4, with TRBD1 as a possible D gene (5 bases). Trimming stripped 0 bases from V and 6 bases from J, with 10 bases between. The germline CDR1 and CDR2 sequences are SGHKS and YYEKEE (reference sequence). This CDR3 has 14 residues. CDR3 nucleotides: TGTGCCAGCAGCTTGGGGACATATATAAACATTCAGTACTTC. Translation: CASSLGTYINIQYF.

The chain couples TRBV6-4 to TRBJ2-1; 10 bases align to TRBD2. Germline CDR1 is MRHNA and CDR2 is SNTAGT. Trimming removed 6 bases from V and 10 bases from J; junction bases left unmatched: 12. There are 15 residues in the CDR3. The CDR3 nucleotides are TGTGCCAGCAGCGAATTTAGCGGGGGGTCCGACGAGCAGTTCTTC. Protein: CASSEFSGGSDEQFF.

This clone has just one count. The V call is TRBV27, the J call TRBJ2-3, with D possibly TRBD2 on 6 matching bases. Between the trimmed V and J ends, which lost 10 bases and 3 bases, there was a span of 8 bases. Germline V lookup: CDR1 MNHEY, CDR2 SMNVEV (reference sequence). The CDR3 is 11 amino acids. The CDR3 loop reads CATAGTDTQYF. The CDR3 bases are TGTGCCACGGCGGGAACAGATACGCAGTATTTT.

The J gene is TRBJ1-1, the V gene TRBV5-4; D is possibly TRBD1 (6 bases). V lost 0 bases and J lost 5, with 14 bases in between. This CDR3 comprises 15 residues. Germline V gene data show CDR1 as SGHNT and CDR2 as YYREEE (reference sequence). The CDR3, as DNA: TGTGCCAGCAGCTTGGAATGGGGGCCGGGGACTGAAGCTTTCTTT. This sequence encodes CASSLEWGPGTEAFF.

The genes are TRBV10-3 and TRBJ2-3; 8 nucleotides agree with TRBD2. This CDR3 spans 15 amino acids. Looked up from germline, CDR1 is ENHRY and CDR2 is SYGVKD. The ends lost 10 bases at V and 3 bases at J; junction bases unmatched: 12. CDR3: CATRHRGGGTDTQYF. CDR3 DNA: TGTGCCACTCGGCACCGGGGGGGAGGGACAGATACGCAGTATTTT.

The V and J genes are TRBV2 and TRBJ1-5, with D possibly being TRBD1 (6 bases). The CDR3 sequence is 15 residues long. Trimming cost V 6 bases and J 9 bases, with 21 bases left between them. The germline CDR1 and CDR2 sequences are SNHLY and FYNNEI. CDR3 in amino acids: CASRENRQAPTPQHF. The CDR3 DNA follows: TGTGCCAGCAGGGAGAATAGACAGGCCCCAACGCCCCAGCATTTT.

The chain links TRBV30 to TRBJ2-7; 10 nucleotides match TRBD2. V lost 8 bases, J lost 3 bases, and 7 bases stayed unmatched. CDR1 is GTSNPN, CDR2 SVGIG, per germline (reference sequence). The length of the CDR3 is 13 residues. Here the CDR3 reads CAGKRGGIYEQYF. The CDR3 DNA reads as TGTGCCGGAAAGCGGGGGGGTATCTACGAGCAGTACTTC. The whole variable domain, remainder taken from reference TRBV30 and TRBJ2-7, is SQTIHQWPATLVQPVGSPLSLECTVEGTSNPNLYWYRQAAGRGLQLLFYSVGIGQISSEVPQNLSASRPQDRQFILSSKKLLLSDSGFYLCAGKRGGIYEQYFGPGTRLTVT.

The chain links TRBV7-2 to TRBJ2-5, with a weak D call TRBD2 (6 bases). Trimming removed 6 bases from V and 5 bases from J, with 19 bases in between. The CDR3 is made up of 15 amino acids. Per the germline V gene, CDR1 is SGHTA and CDR2 is FQGNSA. The CDR3 loop reads CASRRGGGAGETQYF. The DNA of the CDR3 is TGTGCCAGCAGACGAGGAGGCGGGGCGGGGGAGACCCAGTACTTC.

The rearrangement uses TRBV18 and TRBJ2-7, with 9 bases matching TRBD1. CDR1 and CDR2 from the germline V gene are KGHSH and LQKENI. The CDR3 is made up of 13 amino acids. With V trimmed by 8 bases and J by 5 bases, 7 bases remained unmatched. The CDR3, as DNA: TGTGCCAGCCGGGGGACAGGGAAAGACGAGCAGTACTTC. This codes for CASRGTGKDEQYF.

The chain recombines TRBV3-1 (or the pseudogene TRBV3-2) with TRBJ2-7; TRBD1 matches 8 bases. CDR1 LGHDT and CDR2 YNNKEL come from the germline V gene (reference sequence). The CDR3 length is 13 residues. Trimming removed 1 base from V and 7 bases from J; junction bases left unmatched: 3. CDR3 DNA sequence: TGTGCCAGCAGCCAAGTCGGACAGGGAGAGCAGTACTTC. The encoded protein is CASSQVGQGEQYF.

The chain is built from TRBV5-1 and TRBJ1-4; 7 nucleotides match TRBD1. Trimming removed 5 bases from V and 8 bases from J; junction bases left unmatched: 9. This CDR3 is 14 amino acids long. CDR1 is SGHRS and CDR2 is YFSETQ in the germline V gene. CDR3 sequence reads: CASRGTAGTEKLFF. In DNA form, the CDR3 reads TGCGCCAGCAGGGGGACAGCCGGCACGGAAAAACTGTTTTTT.

The chain carries TRBV6-5 and TRBJ2-7, with 10 bases that match TRBD1. The CDR3 is 15 amino acids. V trimming: 8 bases; J trimming: 4 bases; junction bases outside the gene matches: 11. Germline V gives CDR1 MNHEY, CDR2 SVGAGI. CDR3 sequence reads: CASQIRTGGNYEQYF. As DNA, the CDR3 is TGTGCCAGCCAGATAAGGACAGGGGGAAATTACGAGCAGTACTTC.

This sequence joins TRBV24-1 and TRBJ2-2; perhaps TRBD1 as D (6 bases). Between the trimmed V and J ends, which lost 3 bases and 2 bases, there was a span of 18 bases. Germline assignment: CDR1 KGHDR and CDR2 SFDVKD. This CDR3 contains 18 residues. Here the CDR3 reads CATSDVGSGTRNTGELFF. The CDR3 bases are TGTGCCACCAGTGATGTGGGATCCGGGACACGTAACACCGGGGAGCTGTTTTTT.

This clone was detected many times. The rearrangement joins TRBV5-1 to TRBJ2-2; 9 bases line up with TRBD2. Germline lookup yields CDR1 SGHRS and CDR2 YFSETQ. V lost 0 bases, J lost 5 bases, and 5 bases stayed unmatched. The CDR3 extends over 16 amino acids. The CDR3 region has the DNA TGCGCCAGCAGCTTGGTAGCGGGGGCAGGAACCGGGGAGCTGTTTTTT. Translation: CASSLVAGAGTGELFF.